This T cell receptor (beta chain) was captured by sequencing in a study of CD8+ T cells in alopecia areata. Reverse transcribed after extraction, RNA yielded cDNA as the sequencing template. Assay: immunoSEQ multiplex PCR; the TCRdb copy retains only in-frame clones and omits some. The sample has 150,000 to 200,000 clones; roughly 66% are singletons. The CDR3 runs to 13 residues. The germline V gene encodes CDR1 LGHNA and CDR2 YSLEER. The V and J ends lost 4 bases and 3 bases, in that order; junction bases with no gene match: 2. Described treatment: oral pan-JAK inhibitor, 5-10 mg twice daily. This specimen was CD4+ T cells sorted from blood, taken at week 24, from a patient treated with tofacitinib. The source is a human donor with alopecia areata. The chain joins TRBV4-3 to TRBJ2-5; 7 nucleotides line up with TRBD1. The CDR3 sequence is CASSRTGEETQYF. CDR3 DNA sequence: TGCGCCAGCAGCCGTACAGGGGAAGAGACCCAGTACTTC.